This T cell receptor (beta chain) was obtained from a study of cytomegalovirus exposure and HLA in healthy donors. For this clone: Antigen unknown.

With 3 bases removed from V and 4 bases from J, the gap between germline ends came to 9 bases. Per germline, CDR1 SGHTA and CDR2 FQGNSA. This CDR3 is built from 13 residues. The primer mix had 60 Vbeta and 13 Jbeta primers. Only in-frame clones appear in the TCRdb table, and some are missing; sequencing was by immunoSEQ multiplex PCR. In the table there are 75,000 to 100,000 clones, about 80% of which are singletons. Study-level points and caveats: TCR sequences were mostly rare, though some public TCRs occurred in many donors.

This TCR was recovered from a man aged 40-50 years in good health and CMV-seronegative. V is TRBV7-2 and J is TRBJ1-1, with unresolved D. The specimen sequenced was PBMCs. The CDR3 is CASSFRGFTEAFF. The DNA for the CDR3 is TGTGCCAGCAGCTTCCGGGGATTCACTGAAGCTTTCTTT.